These 17 T cell receptor beta chains share one sample of origin, sequenced in a study of Tregs in tolerant kidney transplant recipients. Antigens for these TCRs are unknown. Method: immunoSEQ multiplex PCR; TCRdb's copy keeps in-frame clones and lacks some. The sample lists roughly 16,000 clones, more than 60% seen once, with roughly 3% in the top ten. The specimen sequenced was Tregs from blood cultured with allogeneic cells. The receptors were sampled from a human donor in good health.

The chain recombines TRBV20-1 with TRBJ1-1; D not resolved. With 6 bases removed from V and 8 bases from J, the gap between germline ends came to 13 bases. Germline values: CDR1 DFQATT, CDR2 SNEGSKA (reference sequence). CDR3 length: 11 residues. The CDR3 nucleotides read TGCAGTGCCCACTCCGGGCTGGAAGCTTTCTTT. Translated: CSAHSGLEAFF.

The chain links TRBV11-2 to TRBJ2-1, with TRBD1 matching 9 bases. The V gene end was trimmed by 6 bases and the J gene end by 3 bases; junction bases not matched to a gene: 9. The CDR3 is made up of 16 amino acids. Germline V CDR1 and CDR2: SGHAT, FQNNGV. The CDR3 region has the DNA TGTGCCAGCAGAAGGCCGGGACAGGGCGTCTACAATGAGCAGTTCTTC. Translating gives CASRRPGQGVYNEQFF.

This clone was observed a handful of times. V and J are TRBV11-3 and TRBJ2-6; D is undetermined. The CDR3 spans 15 residues. V was clipped by 0 bases and J by 0 bases, with 3 bases between them. Germline-derived CDR1 and CDR2 are SGHNT and YENEEA. The CDR3 here is CASSLESSGANVLTF. The CDR3 DNA follows: TGTGCCAGCAGCTTAGAAAGCTCTGGGGCCAACGTCCTGACTTTC.

This clone was counted between two and nine times. This sequence joins TRBV7-9 and TRBJ2-5; D uncertain. Trimming removed 0 bases from V and 4 bases from J, with 15 bases in between. This CDR3 comprises 16 residues. Germline CDR1 reads SEHNR; CDR2 reads FQNEAQ (reference sequence). CDR3 coding DNA: TGTGCCAGCAGCTTAGCGCAATCGGTAATGGGAGAGACCCAGTACTTC. This codes for CASSLAQSVMGETQYF. The full variable domain, rest sourced from reference TRBV7-9 and TRBJ2-5, is DTGVSQNPRHKITKRGQNVTFRCDPISEHNRLYWYRQTLGQGPEFLTYFQNEAQLEKSRLLSDRFSAERPKGSFSTLEIQRTEQGDSAMYLCASSLAQSVMGETQYFGPGTRLLVL.

This chain connects TRBV11-3 to TRBJ2-5; 8 bases map to TRBD2. The CDR3 runs to 16 residues. From germline, CDR1 is SGHNT and CDR2 YENEEA. The trim removed 0 bases at V and 7 bases at J, leaving 10 bases unmatched. The CDR3 region is CASSLEGTRSLGTQYF. The CDR3 coding sequence is TGTGCCAGCAGCTTAGAAGGGACTAGATCTTTGGGGACCCAGTACTTC. Based on the CDR3 plus reference TRBV11-3 and TRBJ2-5, the full variable domain is EAGVVQSPRYKIIEKKQPVAFWCNPISGHNTLYWYLQNLGQGPELLIRYENEEAVDDSQLPKDRFSAERLKGVDSTLKIQPAELGDSAVYLCASSLEGTRSLGTQYFGPGTRLLVL.

This sequence joins TRBV30 and TRBJ2-3, with 9 bases fitting TRBD2. Germline V gene lookup returns CDR1 GTSNPN and CDR2 SVGIG (reference sequence). With V trimmed by 3 bases and J by 5 bases, 12 bases remained unmatched. This CDR3 contains 16 residues. For the CDR3, the DNA is TGTGCCTGGAGATCGCTTGGCGGGGGGGCTGGAGATACGCAGTATTTT. Its protein product is CAWRSLGGGAGDTQYF.

V is TRBV5-1 and J is TRBJ1-5; 7 bases align to TRBD1. Germline-derived CDR1 and CDR2 are SGHRS and YFSETQ. The CDR3 is made up of 13 amino acids. V gave up 9 bases and J gave up 1 base; unmatched junction bases: 4. The CDR3 DNA sequence: TGCGCCATCCGGACAGGCAGCAATCAGCCCCAGCATTTT. Translating gives CAIRTGSNQPQHF.

This chain links TRBV10-3 with TRBJ2-5; D is perhaps TRBD2 (6 bases). V was pared by 0 bases and J by 1 base, with 12 bases between. The germline CDR1 and CDR2 sequences are ENHRY and SYGVKD. The CDR3 is made up of 16 amino acids. CDR3 region: CAISESTGTPQETQYF. The CDR3 DNA reads TGTGCCATCAGTGAGTCGACTGGGACTCCCCAAGAGACCCAGTACTTC.

By proportion, this clone is medium-sized. The chain carries TRBV5-4 and TRBJ2-5, with D unresolved. The V end was cut by 0 bases, the J end by 1 base, with 7 bases between. Germline-derived CDR1 and CDR2 are SGHNT and YYREEE (reference sequence). This CDR3 has 14 amino acids. CDR3: CASSLVLRQETQYF. The CDR3 coding sequence is TGTGCCAGCAGCTTGGTACTGCGCCAAGAGACCCAGTACTTC. Full variable domain (remainder filled in from reference TRBV5-4 and TRBJ2-5): ETGVTQSPTHLIKTRGQQVTLRCSSQSGHNTVSWYQQALGQGPQFIFQYYREEENGRGNFPPRFSGLQFPNYSSELNVNALELDDSALYLCASSLVLRQETQYFGPGTRLLVL.

The CDR3 loop is CASRKGASGYTF. Written as DNA, the CDR3 is TGTGCCAGTAGAAAGGGGGCGAGCGGCTACACCTTC. The chain recombines TRBV19 with TRBJ1-2; 7 bases map to TRBD1. V trimming: 6 bases; J trimming: 8 bases; junction bases outside the gene matches: 6. The CDR3 is made up of 12 amino acids. Germline assignment: CDR1 LNHDA and CDR2 SQIVND (reference sequence).

The J gene is TRBJ2-3, the V gene TRBV4-2; D is uncertain. Germline CDR1 is LGHNA and CDR2 is YNFKEQ. V was clipped by 0 bases and J by 1 base, with 11 bases between them. The CDR3 is 16 amino acids. CDR3 nucleotides: TGTGCCAGCAGCCAAGACGTCTACTCGGGCACAGATACGCAGTATTTT. The encoded protein is CASSQDVYSGTDTQYF.

The chain is built from TRBV30 and TRBJ2-3; D remains unclear. This CDR3 is 13 amino acids long. Germline CDR1 and CDR2: GTSNPN and SVGIG (reference sequence). Trimming removed 0 bases from V and 4 bases from J, with 8 bases in between. CDR3 loop: CAWSVAVADTQYF. The CDR3 DNA sequence: TGTGCCTGGAGTGTGGCAGTGGCAGATACGCAGTATTTT.

V is TRBV11-2 and J is TRBJ2-1; D ambiguous. The V end was cut by 0 bases, the J end by 0 bases, with 12 bases between. Germline-derived CDR1 and CDR2 are SGHAT and FQNNGV. This CDR3 spans 17 amino acids. CDR3 sequence: CASSLDLYLSSYNEQFF. DNA of the CDR3: TGTGCCAGCAGCTTAGACCTTTACTTGAGCTCCTACAATGAGCAGTTCTTC.

The V call is TRBV7-3, the J call TRBJ2-5; 11 positions match TRBD2. The V gene's germline CDR1 is SGHTA and CDR2 FQGTGA. V trimming: 6 bases; J trimming: 1 base; junction bases outside the gene matches: 7. The CDR3 contains 16 residues. The CDR3 sequence is CASRALTSGAQETQYF. CDR3 DNA sequence: TGTGCCAGCAGGGCACTGACTAGCGGGGCCCAAGAGACCCAGTACTTC. The variable domain in full, completed from reference TRBV7-3 and TRBJ2-5, reads GAGVSQTPSNKVTEKGKYVELRCDPISGHTALYWYRQSLGQGPEFLIYFQGTGAADDSGLPNDRFFAVRPEGSVSTLKIQRTERGDSAVYLCASRALTSGAQETQYFGPGTRLLVL.

This clone was detected only a few times. The chain has TRBV21-1 and TRBJ1-2. TRBV21-1 is marked as a pseudogene. The length of the CDR3 is 14 residues. The CDR3, as DNA: TGTGCCAGCAGCAAAACGGGACTCACGGGTGGCTACACCTTC. Translating it yields CASSKTGLTGGYTF.

This clone was found a few times. V and J are TRBV4-2 and TRBJ2-2; D remains ambiguous. The CDR3 runs 20 residues. V lost 2 bases to trimming and J lost 2 bases, with 24 bases between them. Germline assignment: CDR1 LGHNA and CDR2 YNFKEQ. CDR3 region: CASSQTPLTVIHSNTGELFF. DNA of the CDR3: TGTGCCAGCAGCCAAACCCCCTTGACCGTTATCCACAGCAACACCGGGGAGCTGTTTTTT.

The chain employs TRBV9 and TRBJ1-1; D is undetermined. Germline values: CDR1 SGDLS, CDR2 YYNGEE. CDR3 length: 13 residues. The V and J ends lost 0 bases and 1 base respectively, with 4 bases between them. CDR3 nucleotides: TGTGCCAGCAGCGTAGACAGGAACACTGAAGCTTTCTTT. This encodes CASSVDRNTEAFF.